These 11 T cell receptor beta chains were sequenced from one sample in a study of blood T cells in healthy people across ages. Primed by a sample-barcoded 5' primer and a J-beta primer mix, a second PCR proceeded for roughly 7 to 12 cycles. TCRdb analysed the 5' RACE reads with MiXCR anew, one entry per CDR3 protein. The sample lists around 990,000 distinct CDR3 sequences, about 25% seen once, with 0.75% in the top ten. These sequences were also reported in another study, on T cells of mothers and their children.

Sequencing was performed on blood. These TCRs come from a girl aged 2 to 10 in good health.

The chain recombines TRBV6-5 with TRBJ2-3; TRBD1 matches at 8 bases. The V gene's germline CDR1 is MNHEY and CDR2 SVGAGI. With 3 bases clipped from V and 6 bases from J, the junction kept 5 bases outside the gene matches. CDR3 length: 14 residues. The CDR3 DNA is TGTGCCAGCAGTTATTGGCAGGGGGCTGATACGCAGTATTTT. Encoded protein: CASSYWQGADTQYF.

This chain links TRBV7-9 with TRBJ2-5; 14 nucleotides match TRBD2. Germline values: CDR1 SEHNR, CDR2 FQNEAQ (reference sequence). This CDR3 region has 18 residues. With V trimmed by 4 bases and J by 1 base, 8 bases remained unmatched. CDR3 DNA sequence: TGTGCCAGCAGCTACCGTTTGACTAGCGGGAGGGTCCAAGAGACCCAGTACTTC. It codes for CASSYRLTSGRVQETQYF.

This clonotype was detected only a few times. V usage is TRBV27 and J usage is TRBJ2-5, with 7 nucleotides matching TRBD1. The J call may be wrong; the DNA end is better matched by TRBJ2-1. This CDR3 region has 12 residues. From germline, CDR1 is MNHEY and CDR2 SMNVEV (reference sequence). This CDR3 reads CASSHRGNEQFF. CDR3 nucleotide sequence: TGTGCCAGCAGTCACAGGGGCAATGAGCAGTTCTTC.

The chain joins TRBV7-9 to TRBJ1-4; TRBD1 matches at 10 bases. V trimming: 2 bases; J trimming: 6 bases; junction bases outside the gene matches: 6. CDR1 and CDR2 from the germline V gene are SEHNR and FQNEAQ (reference sequence). This CDR3 region has 16 residues. CDR3 in amino acids: CASSLPDRGQDEKLFF. The DNA for the CDR3 is TGTGCCAGCAGCTTACCCGACAGGGGGCAGGATGAAAAACTGTTTTTT. The variable domain in full, with the rest retrieved from reference TRBV7-9 and TRBJ1-4, is DTGVSQNPRHKITKRGQNVTFRCDPISEHNRLYWYRQTLGQGPEFLTYFQNEAQLEKSRLLSDRFSAERPKGSFSTLEIQRTEQGDSAMYLCASSLPDRGQDEKLFFGSGTQLSVL.

CDR3 region: CASRQGPSTDTQYF. DNA for the CDR3: TGTGCCAGCCGACAGGGGCCGTCCACAGATACGCAGTATTTT. The J gene is TRBJ2-3, the V gene TRBV2, with 8 bases matching TRBD1. Germline CDR1 SNHLY, CDR2 FYNNEI. This CDR3 contains 14 residues. The V gene end was trimmed by 8 bases and the J gene end by 2 bases; junction bases not matched to a gene: 6.

This clonotype has only a few counts. The chain uses TRBV29-1 and TRBJ1-4; D might be TRBD1 (5 bases). The germline V gene has CDR1 SQVTM and CDR2 ANQGSEA. CDR3 size: 11 residues. The CDR3 sequence: CAGLTNEKLFF. Here the CDR3 DNA reads TGCGCAGGGTTAACTAATGAAAAACTGTTTTTT.

The V gene is TRBV6-2 or TRBV6-3, the J gene TRBJ2-1; 10 nucleotides agree with TRBD2. From germline, CDR1 is MNHEY and CDR2 SVGEGT. V dropped 4 bases and J dropped 4; count of bases not matched to a gene: 7. The CDR3 has 16 amino acids. CDR3 residues: CASSSNLAGDYNEQFF. CDR3 DNA sequence: TGTGCCAGCAGTTCGAATCTAGCGGGAGATTACAATGAGCAGTTCTTC.

This clonotype was picked up a small number of times. This rearrangement joins TRBV28 to TRBJ2-3; 7 positions agree with TRBD1. In germline, CDR1 is MDHEN, CDR2 SYDVKM. Trimming removed 4 bases from V and 5 bases from J; junction bases left unmatched: 9. This CDR3 has 15 amino acids. The CDR3 bases are TGTGCCAGCAGTTCCCAGGGGGAAGATATAGATACGCAGTATTTT. Its translation: CASSSQGEDIDTQYF.

This clonotype was seen a few times. The V call is TRBV20-1, the J call TRBJ1-1, with D unclear. Germline CDR1 and CDR2: DFQATT and SNEGSKA (reference sequence). The CDR3 loop spans 12 amino acids. V gave up 4 bases and J gave up 1 base, with 7 bases separating them. CDR3 DNA: TGCAGTGCTATCGGACCGAACACTGAAGCTTTCTTT. It is translated as CSAIGPNTEAFF.

The chain carries TRBV7-2 and TRBJ1-4; 8 nucleotides line up with TRBD1. This CDR3 is built from 16 residues. Germline V gene lookup returns CDR1 SGHTA and CDR2 FQGNSA. Trimming took 5 bases from V and 2 from J; bases not matched to a gene: 7. The DNA of the CDR3 is TGTGCCAGCAGCCCGCGACAGGGGCTGACTAATGAAAAACTGTTTTTT. It encodes CASSPRQGLTNEKLFF.

The chain employs TRBV11-2 and TRBJ2-5, with TRBD2 matching 7 bases. CDR1 is SGHAT, CDR2 FQNNGV, per germline. This CDR3 has 14 residues. V was pared by 7 bases and J by 2 bases, with 7 bases of the junction left unmatched. The CDR3 bases are TGTGCCAGCAACAGAGCTAGCGGTCAAGAGACCCAGTACTTC. Translation: CASNRASGQETQYF. The variable domain in full, with the rest retrieved from reference TRBV11-2 and TRBJ2-5, is EAGVAQSPRYKIIEKRQSVAFWCNPISGHATLYWYQQILGQGPKLLIQFQNNGVVDDSQLPKDRFSAERLKGVDSTLKIQPAKLEDSAVYLCASNRASGQETQYFGPGTRLLVL.